Here is one T cell receptor (beta chain) with its context. Its antigen is not known. All patients carried locally advanced or metastatic urothelial carcinoma. This specimen belongs to a study of PD-L1 blockade in urothelial cancer. On the study more broadly: From 2014, patients received atezolizumab, given as 1,200 mg intravenously every 3 weeks. The authors examined blood 3 weeks (second dose) and 6 weeks after treatment start. Findings of the study overall: Patients who had durable benefit saw their tumor-associated blood clones expand more at 3 weeks.

The germline gives CDR1 SEHNR, CDR2 FQNEAQ (reference sequence). The V end lost 5 bases, the J end lost 3 bases, and 10 bases lay between the germline ends. This CDR3 has 13 residues. Clones were read by immunoSEQ multiplex PCR, and TCRdb kept only the in-frame ones, dropping some. The profile shows 45,000 to 60,000 clones, nearly 85% of them singletons. The specimen comprised PBMCs, sampled around atezolizumab (anti-PD-L1) treatment. This chain uses TRBV7-9 with TRBJ2-5, with D hard to call. This clonotype originated in a man aged 35-49 years with urothelial cancer. The CDR3 bases are TGTGCCAGCAGCCCACTCTATGAAGAGACCCAGTACTTC. Amino acid sequence: CASSPLYEETQYF.